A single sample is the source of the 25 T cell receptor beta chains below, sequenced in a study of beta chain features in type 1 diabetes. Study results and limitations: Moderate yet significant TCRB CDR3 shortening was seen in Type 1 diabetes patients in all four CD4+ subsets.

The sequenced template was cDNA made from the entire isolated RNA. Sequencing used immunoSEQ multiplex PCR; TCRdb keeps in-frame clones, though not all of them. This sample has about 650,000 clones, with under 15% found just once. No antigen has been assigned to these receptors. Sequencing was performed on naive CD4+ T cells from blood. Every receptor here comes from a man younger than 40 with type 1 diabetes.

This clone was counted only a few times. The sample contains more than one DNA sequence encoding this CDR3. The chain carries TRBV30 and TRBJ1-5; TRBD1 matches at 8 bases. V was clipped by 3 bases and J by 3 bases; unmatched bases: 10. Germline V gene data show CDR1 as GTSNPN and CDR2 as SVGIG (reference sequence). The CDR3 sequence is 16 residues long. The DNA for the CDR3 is TGTGCCTGGAGCGGAACCGGGACAGGATACAATCAGCCCCAGCATTTT. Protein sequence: CAWSGTGTGYNQPQHF.

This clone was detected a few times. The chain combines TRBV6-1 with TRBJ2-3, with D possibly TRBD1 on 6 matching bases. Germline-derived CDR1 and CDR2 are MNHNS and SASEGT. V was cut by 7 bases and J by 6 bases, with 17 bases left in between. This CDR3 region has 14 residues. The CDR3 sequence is CASMLDTRGDTQYF. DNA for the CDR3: TGTGCCAGCATGTTGGACACAAGGGGGGATACGCAGTATTTT.

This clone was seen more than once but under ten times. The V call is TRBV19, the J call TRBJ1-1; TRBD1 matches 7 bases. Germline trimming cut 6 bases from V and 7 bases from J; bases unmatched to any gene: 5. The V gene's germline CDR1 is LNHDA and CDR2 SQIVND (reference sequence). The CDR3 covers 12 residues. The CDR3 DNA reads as TGTGCCAGTAGGATGGGGGACAGTGAAGCTTTCTTT. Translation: CASRMGDSEAFF.

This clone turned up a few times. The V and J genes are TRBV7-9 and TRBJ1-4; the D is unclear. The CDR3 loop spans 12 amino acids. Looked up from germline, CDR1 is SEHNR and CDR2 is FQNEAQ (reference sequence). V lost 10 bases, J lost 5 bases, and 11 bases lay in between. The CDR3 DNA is TGTGCCATCCCTTACCAAAATGAAAAACTGTTTTTT. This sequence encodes CAIPYQNEKLFF.

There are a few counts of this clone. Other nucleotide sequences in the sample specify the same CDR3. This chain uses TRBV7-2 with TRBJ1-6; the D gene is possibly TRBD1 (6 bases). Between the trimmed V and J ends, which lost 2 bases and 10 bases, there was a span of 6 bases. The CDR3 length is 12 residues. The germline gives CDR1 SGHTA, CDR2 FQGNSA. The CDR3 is CASSLQGSPLHF. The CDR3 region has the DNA TGTGCCAGCAGCTTACAGGGGTCACCCCTCCACTTT.

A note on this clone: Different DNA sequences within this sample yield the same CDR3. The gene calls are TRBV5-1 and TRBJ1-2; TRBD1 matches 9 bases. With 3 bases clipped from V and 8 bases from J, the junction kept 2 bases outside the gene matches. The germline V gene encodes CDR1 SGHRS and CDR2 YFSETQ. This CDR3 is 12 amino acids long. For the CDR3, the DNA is TGCGCCAGCAGCTCAACAGGGGGCGGCTACACCTTC. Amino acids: CASSSTGGGYTF.

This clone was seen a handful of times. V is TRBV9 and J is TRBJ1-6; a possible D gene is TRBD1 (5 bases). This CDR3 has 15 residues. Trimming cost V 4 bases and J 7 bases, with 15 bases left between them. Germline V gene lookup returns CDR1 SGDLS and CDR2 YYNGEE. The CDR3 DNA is TGTGCCAGCAGCCCCACGGGGGGACCGAATTCACCCCTCCACTTT. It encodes CASSPTGGPNSPLHF.

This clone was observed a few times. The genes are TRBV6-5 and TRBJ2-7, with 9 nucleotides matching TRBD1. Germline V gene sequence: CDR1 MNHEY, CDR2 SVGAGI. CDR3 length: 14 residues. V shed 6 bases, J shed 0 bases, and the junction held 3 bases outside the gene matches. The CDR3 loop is CASSGQGISYEQYF. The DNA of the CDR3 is TGTGCCAGCAGCGGACAGGGGATCTCCTACGAGCAGTACTTC.

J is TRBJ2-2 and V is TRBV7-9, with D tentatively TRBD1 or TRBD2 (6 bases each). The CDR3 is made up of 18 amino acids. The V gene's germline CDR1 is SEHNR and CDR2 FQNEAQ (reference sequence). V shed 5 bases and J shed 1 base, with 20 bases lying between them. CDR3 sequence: CASSRANGGPRNTGELFF. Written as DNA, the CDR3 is TGTGCCAGCAGCAGGGCGAACGGGGGCCCCAGGAACACCGGGGAGCTGTTTTTT.

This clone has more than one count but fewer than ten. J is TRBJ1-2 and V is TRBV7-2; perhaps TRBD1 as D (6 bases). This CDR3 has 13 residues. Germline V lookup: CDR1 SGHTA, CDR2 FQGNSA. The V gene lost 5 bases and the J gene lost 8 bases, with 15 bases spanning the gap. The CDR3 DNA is TGTGCCAGCAGCCCTAGGAGGACAGACGGCTACACCTTC. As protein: CASSPRRTDGYTF.

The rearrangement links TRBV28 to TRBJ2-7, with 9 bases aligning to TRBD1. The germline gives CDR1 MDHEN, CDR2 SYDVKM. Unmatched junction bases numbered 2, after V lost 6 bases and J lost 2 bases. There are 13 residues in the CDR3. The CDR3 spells CASRQGAPYEQYF. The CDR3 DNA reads TGTGCCAGCAGACAGGGGGCCCCCTACGAGCAGTACTTC.

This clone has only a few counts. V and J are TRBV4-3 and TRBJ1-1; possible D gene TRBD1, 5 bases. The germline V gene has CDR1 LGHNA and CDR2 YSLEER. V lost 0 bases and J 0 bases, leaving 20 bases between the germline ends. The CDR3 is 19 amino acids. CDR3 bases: TGCGCCAGCAGCCAAGATACCCCCCCCACGAGGGGTCTGAACACTGAAGCTTTCTTT. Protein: CASSQDTPPTRGLNTEAFF.

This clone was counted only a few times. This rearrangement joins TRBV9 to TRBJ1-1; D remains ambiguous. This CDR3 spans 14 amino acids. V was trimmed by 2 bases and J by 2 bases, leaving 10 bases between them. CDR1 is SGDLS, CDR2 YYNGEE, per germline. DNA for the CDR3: TGTGCCAGCAGCGTCACAGATTCCAACACTGAAGCTTTCTTT. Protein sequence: CASSVTDSNTEAFF. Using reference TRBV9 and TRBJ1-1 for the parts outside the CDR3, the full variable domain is DSGVTQTPKHLITATGQRVTLRCSPRSGDLSVYWYQQSLDQGLQFLIQYYNGEERAKGNILERFSAQQFPDLHSELNLSSLELGDSALYFCASSVTDSNTEAFFGQGTRLTVV.

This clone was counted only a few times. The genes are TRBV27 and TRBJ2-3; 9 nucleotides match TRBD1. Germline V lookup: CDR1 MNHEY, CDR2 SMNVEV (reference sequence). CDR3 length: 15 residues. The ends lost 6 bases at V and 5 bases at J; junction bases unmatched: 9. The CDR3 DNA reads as TGTGCCAGCAGCCCCGGGACAGGGTCGCAAGATACGCAGTATTTT. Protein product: CASSPGTGSQDTQYF.

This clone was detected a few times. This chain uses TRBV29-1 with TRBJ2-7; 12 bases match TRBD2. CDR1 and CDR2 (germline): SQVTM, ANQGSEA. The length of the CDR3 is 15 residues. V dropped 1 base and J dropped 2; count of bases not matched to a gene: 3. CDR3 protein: CSVEGLAGATYEQYF. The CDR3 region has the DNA TGCAGCGTTGAAGGACTAGCGGGGGCCACCTACGAGCAGTACTTC.

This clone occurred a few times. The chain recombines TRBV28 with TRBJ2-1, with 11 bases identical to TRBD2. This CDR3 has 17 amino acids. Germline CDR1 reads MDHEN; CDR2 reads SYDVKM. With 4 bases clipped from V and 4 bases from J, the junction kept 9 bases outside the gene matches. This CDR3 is CASSSYILAGVYNEQFF. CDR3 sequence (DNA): TGTGCCAGCAGTTCCTATATACTAGCGGGGGTGTACAATGAGCAGTTCTTC.

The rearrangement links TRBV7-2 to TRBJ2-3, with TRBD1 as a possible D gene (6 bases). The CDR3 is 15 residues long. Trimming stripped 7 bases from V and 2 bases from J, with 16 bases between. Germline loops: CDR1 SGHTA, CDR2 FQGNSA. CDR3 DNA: TGTGCCAGCACTAAAATGGGACAAAACACAGATACGCAGTATTTT. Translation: CASTKMGQNTDTQYF.

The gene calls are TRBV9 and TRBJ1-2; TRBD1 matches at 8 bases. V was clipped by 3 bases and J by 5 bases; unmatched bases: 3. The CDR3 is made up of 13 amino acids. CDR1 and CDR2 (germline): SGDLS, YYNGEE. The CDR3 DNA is TGTGCCAGCAGCGGACAGGGGAGGTATGGCTACACCTTC. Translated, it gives CASSGQGRYGYTF.

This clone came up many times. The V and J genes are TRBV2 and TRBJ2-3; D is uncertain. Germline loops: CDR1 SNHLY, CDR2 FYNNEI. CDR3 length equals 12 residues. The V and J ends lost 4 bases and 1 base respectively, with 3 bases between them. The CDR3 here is CASSVGTDTQYF. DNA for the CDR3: TGTGCCAGCAGTGTGGGCACAGATACGCAGTATTTT.

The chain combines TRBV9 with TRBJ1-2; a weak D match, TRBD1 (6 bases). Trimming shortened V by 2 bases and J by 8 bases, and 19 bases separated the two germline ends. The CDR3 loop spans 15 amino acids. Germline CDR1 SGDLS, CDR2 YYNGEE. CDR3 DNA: TGTGCCAGCAGCGTCACCCTGGGGGCAGGTGTGGGCTACACCTTC. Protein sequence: CASSVTLGAGVGYTF. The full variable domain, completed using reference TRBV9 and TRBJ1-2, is DSGVTQTPKHLITATGQRVTLRCSPRSGDLSVYWYQQSLDQGLQFLIQYYNGEERAKGNILERFSAQQFPDLHSELNLSSLELGDSALYFCASSVTLGAGVGYTFGSGTRLTVV.

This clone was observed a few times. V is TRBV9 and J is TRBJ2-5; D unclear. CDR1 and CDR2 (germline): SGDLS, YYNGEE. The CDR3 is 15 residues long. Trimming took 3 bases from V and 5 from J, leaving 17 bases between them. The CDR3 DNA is TGTGCCAGCAGCGGGTTCCCGTCCGCGCGGGAGACCCAGTACTTC. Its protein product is CASSGFPSARETQYF.

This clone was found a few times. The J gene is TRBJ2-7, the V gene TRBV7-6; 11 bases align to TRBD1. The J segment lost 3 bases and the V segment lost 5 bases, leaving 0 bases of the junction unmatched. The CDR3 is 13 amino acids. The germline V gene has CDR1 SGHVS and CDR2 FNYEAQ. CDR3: CASSGTGGYEQYF. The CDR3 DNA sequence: TGTGCCAGCAGCGGGACAGGGGGCTACGAGCAGTACTTC.

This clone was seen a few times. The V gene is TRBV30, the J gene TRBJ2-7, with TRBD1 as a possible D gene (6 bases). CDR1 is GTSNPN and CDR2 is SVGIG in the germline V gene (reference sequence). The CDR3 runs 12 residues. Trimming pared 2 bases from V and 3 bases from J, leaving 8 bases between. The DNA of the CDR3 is TGTGCCTGGAGTACACAGGGCTACGAGCAGTACTTC. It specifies CAWSTQGYEQYF.

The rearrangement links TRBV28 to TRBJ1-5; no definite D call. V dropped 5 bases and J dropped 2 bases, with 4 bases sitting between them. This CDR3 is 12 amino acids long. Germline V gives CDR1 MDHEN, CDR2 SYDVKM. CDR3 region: CASSGGNQPQHF. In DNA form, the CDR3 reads TGTGCCAGCAGTGGAGGCAATCAGCCCCAGCATTTT.

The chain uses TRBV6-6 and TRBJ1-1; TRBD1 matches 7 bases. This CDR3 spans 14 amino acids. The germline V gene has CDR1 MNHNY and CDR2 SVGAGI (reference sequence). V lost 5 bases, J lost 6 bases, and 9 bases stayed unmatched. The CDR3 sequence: CASSDPGQSAEAFF. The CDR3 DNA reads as TGTGCCAGCAGTGACCCGGGACAGTCGGCTGAAGCTTTCTTT.